This T cell receptor beta chain was identified in a study of T cell responses to AZD1222 COVID-19 vaccine. Study-wide findings and caveats: Spike was spanned by vaccine-associated CD4 TCRs, which were dominant at 160-218 and 743-854. The reported proportion of spike-specific TCRs targeting unmutated variant regions was nearly half. The donors showed a predominance of white British ancestry and of females, with possible underestimation of clonal diversity.

Some clones are missing from TCRdb's copy, which holds only in-frame ones; the method was immunoSEQ multiplex PCR. The profile shows 86,000 or so clones, over 80% of them singletons. Only a few counts were recorded for this clone. The antigen is not known. The trim removed 5 bases at V and 7 bases at J, leaving 5 bases unmatched. The CDR3 is 13 amino acids. The chain joins TRBV12-3 or TRBV12-4 to TRBJ2-7, with 10 bases lining up with TRBD2. This TCR was sampled from an adult in good health. Source: peripheral blood, taken on day 0 of MenACWY control vaccination. CDR3 in amino acids: CASSPSGSEEQYF. CDR3 coding DNA: TGTGCCAGCAGTCCTAGCGGGAGTGAAGAGCAGTACTTC.